This TCR beta chain was sequenced for a study of regulatory T cells in long-lasting Graves disease. This clonotype came up many times. The DNA is left out, because the CDR3 cannot be placed on it with certainty; the CDR3 is given as TCRdb lists it. Sample time point: newly diagnosed GD, antithyroid drugs for less than 3 months. PBMC RNA served as the TCR library source. Arm-PCR of CDR3 regions with iRepertoire HTBI primers generated TCR beta libraries. Each CDR3 protein is one row after TCRdb ran MiXCR on the multiplex PCR reads. The table includes 300,000 to 400,000 distinct CDR3 sequences, about 20% detected once. This receptor was obtained from a female donor with Graves disease. Sequences were derived from peripheral blood mononuclear cells (PBMCs), sampled at new diagnosis, from a patient treated with antithyroid drugs.

The CDR3 here is CASSSSTGVVHEQFF. The J gene is TRBJ2-1, the V gene TRBV6-9; the table's TRBD1 call for D was not verified on the DNA. Germline CDR1 MNHGY, CDR2 SVAAGI. Ends included, the CDR3 has 15 residues.